One sample yielded the 10 T cell receptor beta chains listed below, sequenced in a study of CXCR3-negative and CXCR3-positive naive CD8 T cells. In preparing the TRB cDNA libraries, 5' RACE with UMI labels was used. After re-calling the 5' RACE reads, TCRdb lists one entry per CDR3 protein, DNA absent. The listing contains 100,000 to 150,000 distinct CDR3 sequences. Sequences were obtained from naive CXCR3- CD8+ T cells from blood. As to subset: CD45RO-CCR7+CD27+CD95- naive CD8+ T cells lacking CXCR3 (TNR3-). The source of these receptors is a human donor in good health. Some clones in this sample may be carry-over from other donors' samples.

V usage is TRBV7-9 and J usage is TRBJ2-7; no DNA is available, so the TRBD1 call from TCRdb remains unchecked. Germline V gene sequence: CDR1 SEHNR, CDR2 FQNEAQ (reference sequence). This CDR3 spans 14 amino acids. The CDR3 reads CASSSTTGDGEQYF.

The V and J genes are TRBV28 and TRBJ1-6. CDR3 length: 13 amino acids. Germline-derived CDR1 and CDR2 are MDHEN and SYDVKM. The chain's CDR3 is CASEGRLVSPLHF.

V gene TRBV27 combines with J gene TRBJ2-7; TCRdb's assignment of TRBD1 cannot be checked, as there is no DNA. The CDR3 sequence is 13 residues long. The germline gives CDR1 MNHEY, CDR2 SMNVEV (reference sequence). The CDR3 is CASSSLTGGEQYF.

J is TRBJ2-1 and V is TRBV28; the TCRdb call, TRBD2, lacks DNA for checking. The CDR3 length is 15 residues. Germline CDR1 is MDHEN and CDR2 is SYDVKM. The CDR3 protein is CASSQVGPSYNDQFF. The full variable domain, in which reference TRBV28 and TRBJ2-1 provide the parts outside the CDR3, is DVKVTQSSRYLVKRTGEKVFLECVQDMDHENMFWYRQDPGLGLRLIYFSYDVKMKEKGDIPEGYSVSREKKERFSLILESASTNQTSMYLCASSQVGPSYNDQFFGPGTRLTVL.

The CDR3 here is CSIVGSSYEQYF. The rearrangement uses TRBV29-1 and TRBJ2-7. The CDR3 runs 12 residues. Germline-derived CDR1 and CDR2 are SQVTM and ANQGSEA.

This rearrangement joins TRBV14 to TRBJ2-7; TCRdb returns TRBD1, unconfirmable since there is no DNA. Germline CDR1 reads SGHDN; CDR2 reads FVKESK. There are 14 residues in the CDR3. The CDR3 sequence: CASSQRTGGYEQYF.

The gene calls are TRBV4-1 and TRBJ2-7; TCRdb outputs TRBD1, but without DNA this stays unchecked. Germline lookup yields CDR1 MGHRA and CDR2 YSYEKL. The CDR3 loop spans 16 amino acids. CDR3 residues: CASSQARAPKAYEQYF.

The chain combines TRBV7-3 with TRBJ2-6; TCRdb designates TRBD1, a call that cannot be tested without DNA. There are 17 residues in the CDR3. CDR1 is SGHTA, CDR2 FQGTGA, per germline. The CDR3 region is CASSLGQGDSGANVLTF.

This chain connects TRBV5-1 to TRBJ2-7. This CDR3 has 14 amino acids. CDR1 is SGHRS and CDR2 is YFSETQ in the germline V gene. CDR3 sequence reads: CASSWQLMSDEQYF.

The CDR3 is CSVERADSSYEQYF. The chain couples TRBV29-1 to TRBJ2-7; checking the TCRdb D call of TRBD2 is not possible without DNA. There are 14 residues in the CDR3. The germline V gene has CDR1 SQVTM and CDR2 ANQGSEA.